Below are 20 T cell receptor beta chains sequenced from a single sample in a study of blood T cells in healthy people across ages. For the second PCR, which ran for about 7 to 11 cycles, a sample-barcoded 5' primer and a J-beta primer mix were used. TCRdb called the 5' RACE reads again in MiXCR, with one record for every CDR3 protein. The table includes about a million distinct CDR3 sequences, 35% to 40% detected once. Sequenced sample: blood. The receptor set was obtained from a man between 18 and 29 years old in good health.

The table lists this clonotype with a few counts. The rearrangement uses TRBV13 and TRBJ1-1, with a tentative D call TRBD1 (5 bases). The CDR3 covers 14 residues. Germline V gene lookup returns CDR1 PRHDT and CDR2 FYEKMQ (reference sequence). V shed 5 bases and J shed 3 bases, with 13 bases lying between them. DNA for the CDR3: TGTGCCAGCAGCGTGGGACGGAGAGACACTGAAGCTTTCTTT. This sequence encodes CASSVGRRDTEAFF. Using reference TRBV13 and TRBJ1-1 for the parts outside the CDR3, the full variable domain is AAGVIQSPRHLIKEKRETATLKCYPIPRHDTVYWYQQGPGQDPQFLISFYEKMQSDKGSIPDRFSAQQFSDYHSELNMSSLELGDSALYFCASSVGRRDTEAFFGQGTRLTVV.

The gene calls are TRBV20-1 and TRBJ2-2; D remains unclear. Germline CDR1 and CDR2: DFQATT and SNEGSKA (reference sequence). The CDR3 is 14 amino acids. Trimming pared 6 bases from V and 8 bases from J, leaving 19 bases between. The DNA for the CDR3 is TGCAGTGCCACGCTTGGGGTGAGACCGGGGGAGCTGTTTTTT. Amino acids: CSATLGVRPGELFF.

This clonotype was recorded many times. V usage is TRBV7-9 and J usage is TRBJ1-2, with 7 bases aligning to TRBD1. V trimming: 1 base; J trimming: 6 bases; junction bases outside the gene matches: 8. CDR1 and CDR2 from the germline V gene are SEHNR and FQNEAQ (reference sequence). This CDR3 spans 15 amino acids. CDR3 amino acids: CASSLGTGDSNGYTF. CDR3 bases: TGTGCCAGCAGCTTAGGGACAGGTGATTCTAATGGCTACACCTTC.

V usage is TRBV20-1 and J usage is TRBJ2-3, with 8 bases that match TRBD1. The length of the CDR3 is 15 residues. CDR1 and CDR2 from the germline V gene are DFQATT and SNEGSKA (reference sequence). V lost 5 bases, J lost 3 bases, and 10 bases stayed unmatched. DNA for the CDR3: TGCAGTGCTGCCCCCCGGACAGGGAATACAGATACGCAGTATTTT. Encoded protein: CSAAPRTGNTDTQYF.

This clonotype was seen a handful of times. The J gene is TRBJ2-3, the V gene TRBV5-6; tentative D call: TRBD2 (5 bases). Germline CDR1 SGHDT, CDR2 YYEEEE. V lost 0 bases, J lost 2 bases, and 16 bases lay in between. This CDR3 is built from 17 residues. CDR3 residues: CASSLVILVRATDTQYF. CDR3 in DNA: TGTGCCAGCAGCTTGGTAATACTAGTCCGAGCCACAGATACGCAGTATTTT.

The chain uses TRBV20-1 and TRBJ2-3, with a possible D match to TRBD2 (5 bases). The CDR3 is 16 residues long. Germline CDR1 reads DFQATT; CDR2 reads SNEGSKA (reference sequence). Deletions cut 8 bases from V and 0 bases from J, with 21 bases between. CDR3 protein: CSTKLFGESSTDTQYF. CDR3 DNA: TGCAGTACTAAATTATTCGGGGAATCTAGCACAGATACGCAGTATTTT.

The sample holds a few counts of this clonotype. The chain recombines TRBV10-3 with TRBJ2-1, with TRBD1 as a possible D gene (5 bases). There are 16 residues in the CDR3. Trimming cost V 0 bases and J 14 bases, with 23 bases left between them. Per germline, CDR1 ENHRY and CDR2 SYGVKD. This chain's CDR3 is CAISESRTGQGIVEFF. The CDR3 DNA reads as TGTGCCATCAGTGAGTCCCGTACAGGCCAGGGTATAGTGGAGTTCTTC.

The V gene is TRBV4-2, the J gene TRBJ2-1; 9 nucleotides agree with TRBD2. Trimming cost V 0 bases and J 3 bases; bases outside gene matches: 9. CDR1 is LGHNA, CDR2 YNFKEQ, per germline. This CDR3 is built from 18 residues. CDR3 nucleotides: TGTGCCAGCAGCCAAGATGGGGGGCTAGCGGGGAGCTACAATGAGCAGTTCTTC. It encodes CASSQDGGLAGSYNEQFF.

This clonotype showed up just a few times. This chain connects TRBV4-3 to TRBJ1-6; 9 bases fit TRBD1. V dropped 0 bases and J dropped 14; count of bases not matched to a gene: 11. Germline V gene data show CDR1 as LGHNA and CDR2 as YSLEER. This CDR3 comprises 16 residues. The CDR3 region has the DNA TGCGCCAGCAGCCAAGATTATTCGGGACAGGGCTGCACCCTCCACTTT. Protein sequence: CASSQDYSGQGCTLHF.

This clonotype has just one count. The rearrangement uses TRBV5-1 and TRBJ1-1; 7 bases line up with TRBD1. CDR3 length: 15 residues. Germline V gene sequence: CDR1 SGHRS, CDR2 YFSETQ. Unmatched junction bases numbered 8, after V lost 6 bases and J lost 0 bases. In DNA form, the CDR3 reads TGCGCCAGCAATCAGGGGGGCTATATGAACACTGAAGCTTTCTTT. Its translation is CASNQGGYMNTEAFF.

The sample holds many counts of this clonotype. This chain links TRBV28 with TRBJ1-2; tentative D call: TRBD1 (5 bases). Germline CDR1 is MDHEN and CDR2 is SYDVKM. Trimming shortened V by 2 bases and J by 1 base, and 20 bases separated the two germline ends. CDR3 size: 18 residues. The CDR3 nucleotides are TGTGCCAGCAGTTTAGGTCGGGGCCTCACACCCCGTAACTATGGCTACACCTTC. Its translation: CASSLGRGLTPRNYGYTF.

The chain joins TRBV9 to TRBJ1-5, with D perhaps matching TRBD1 (6 bases). The germline V gene has CDR1 SGDLS and CDR2 YYNGEE. The CDR3 consists of 15 residues. Trimming shortened V by 4 bases and J by 2 bases, and 13 bases separated the two germline ends. The CDR3 DNA reads as TGTGCCAGCAGCCCAACAGGGTATGGCAATCAGCCCCAGCATTTT. It specifies CASSPTGYGNQPQHF.

The genes are TRBV5-1 and TRBJ2-2; no clear D. Germline V gives CDR1 SGHRS, CDR2 YFSETQ. Trimming removed 4 bases at V and 6 bases at J, with 10 bases between. This CDR3 contains 13 residues. The CDR3 DNA reads TGCGCCAGCAGCGTAGGGATGTCCGGGGAGCTGTTTTTT. Protein product: CASSVGMSGELFF.

J is TRBJ2-2 and V is TRBV6-1; possibly TRBD2 for D (5 bases). Looked up from germline, CDR1 is MNHNS and CDR2 is SASEGT. The ends were cut back, 11 bases at V and 1 base at J, with 14 bases in the middle. The CDR3 is 14 residues long. The DNA for the CDR3 is TGTGCCGTACATGGCGGGCAGAACACCGGGGAGCTGTTTTTT. Translation: CAVHGGQNTGELFF.

This clonotype was seen at least ten times. This sequence joins TRBV20-1 and TRBJ2-3; 9 bases match TRBD2. The trim removed 5 bases at V and 2 bases at J, leaving 8 bases unmatched. Germline V lookup: CDR1 DFQATT, CDR2 SNEGSKA (reference sequence). The CDR3 is 15 amino acids. DNA of the CDR3: TGCAGTGCTGCCCGAGCGGGGGGATACACAGATACGCAGTATTTT. It specifies CSAARAGGYTDTQYF.

The chain recombines TRBV4-3 with TRBJ2-7; the match to TRBD1 covers 8 bases. Trimming at V came to 0 bases and at J to 7 bases, leaving 11 bases not matched to a gene. Per the germline V gene, CDR1 is LGHNA and CDR2 is YSLEER. There are 16 residues in the CDR3. CDR3 nucleotide sequence: TGCGCCAGCAGCCAAGATTCAGGACAGGGATACAATGAGCAGTACTTC. Translation: CASSQDSGQGYNEQYF.

The chain links TRBV20-1 to TRBJ2-6, with a tentative D call TRBD2 (5 bases). The CDR3 loop spans 16 amino acids. Germline CDR1 DFQATT, CDR2 SNEGSKA (reference sequence). With 2 bases removed from V and 2 bases from J, the gap between germline ends came to 13 bases. The chain's CDR3 is CSARPHPGAGANVLTF. CDR3 sequence (DNA): TGCAGTGCTAGACCCCATCCCGGGGCTGGGGCCAACGTCCTGACTTTC.

The gene calls are TRBV4-3 and TRBJ1-1; D may be TRBD1 (6 bases). The germline V gene encodes CDR1 LGHNA and CDR2 YSLEER. Trimming removed 4 bases from V and 6 bases from J, with 18 bases in between. The CDR3 is made up of 15 amino acids. CDR3 in amino acids: CASSPDQGGLAEAFF. In nucleotides, the CDR3 is TGCGCCAGCAGCCCAGATCAAGGGGGGCTAGCTGAAGCTTTCTTT.

In its sample, this clonotype was seen a few times. This chain joins TRBV7-9 and TRBJ2-3; 11 nucleotides agree with TRBD2. Per the germline V gene, CDR1 is SEHNR and CDR2 is FQNEAQ (reference sequence). The V segment lost 1 base and the J segment 2 bases; nucleotides outside the gene matches: 8. This CDR3 contains 18 residues. The CDR3 DNA reads TGTGCCAGCAGCTTAGAGGTCCGACTAGCGGGGAACACAGATACGCAGTATTTT. Translating it yields CASSLEVRLAGNTDTQYF.

Turning to this clonotype: One end of the junction is discordant with germline, which a read error may explain. This rearrangement joins TRBV20-1 to TRBJ2-2; 8 positions agree with TRBD2. This CDR3 contains 14 residues. Germline V gene sequence: CDR1 DFQATT, CDR2 SNEGSKA (reference sequence). The CDR3 region is CSAREAGDTGELFF. The CDR3 region has the DNA TGTAGTGCTAGAGAAGCGGGAGACACCGGGGAGCTGTTTTTT.